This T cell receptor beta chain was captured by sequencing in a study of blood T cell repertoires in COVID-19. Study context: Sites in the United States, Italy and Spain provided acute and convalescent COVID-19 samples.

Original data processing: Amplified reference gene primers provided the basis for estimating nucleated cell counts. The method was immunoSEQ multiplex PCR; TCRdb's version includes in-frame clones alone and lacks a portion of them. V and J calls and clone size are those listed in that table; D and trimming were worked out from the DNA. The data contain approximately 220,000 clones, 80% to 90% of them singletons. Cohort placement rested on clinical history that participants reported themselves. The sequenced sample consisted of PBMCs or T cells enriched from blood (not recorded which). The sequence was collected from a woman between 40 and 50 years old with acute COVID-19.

CDR3 residues: CSVEKQAGGSHEQYF. The DNA for the CDR3 is TGCAGCGTTGAAAAGCAAGCGGGAGGGTCCCACGAGCAGTACTTC. The chain carries TRBV29-1 and TRBJ2-7; 10 bases are shared with TRBD2. V was clipped by 2 bases and J by 5 bases; unmatched bases: 9. This CDR3 has 15 amino acids. CDR1 is SQVTM and CDR2 is ANQGSEA in the germline V gene.